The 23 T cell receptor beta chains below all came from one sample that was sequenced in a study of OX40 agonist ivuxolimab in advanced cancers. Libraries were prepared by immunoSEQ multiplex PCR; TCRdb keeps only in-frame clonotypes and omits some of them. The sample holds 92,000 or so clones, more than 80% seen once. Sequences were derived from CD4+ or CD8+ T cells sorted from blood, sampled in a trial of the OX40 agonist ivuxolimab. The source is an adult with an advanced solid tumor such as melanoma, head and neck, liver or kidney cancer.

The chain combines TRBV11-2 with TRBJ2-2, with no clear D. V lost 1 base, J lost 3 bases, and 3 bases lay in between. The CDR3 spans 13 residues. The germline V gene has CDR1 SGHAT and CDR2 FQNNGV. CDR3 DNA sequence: TGTGCCAGCAGCTTAGTCGACACCGGGGAGCTGTTTTTT. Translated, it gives CASSLVDTGELFF.

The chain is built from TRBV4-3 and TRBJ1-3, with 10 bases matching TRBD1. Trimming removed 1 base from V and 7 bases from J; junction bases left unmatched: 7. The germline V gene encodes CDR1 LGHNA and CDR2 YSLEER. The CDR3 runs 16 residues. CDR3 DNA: TGCGCCAGCAGCCAAGGAGGCTGGGGACAGGGGAACACCATATATTTT. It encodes CASSQGGWGQGNTIYF.

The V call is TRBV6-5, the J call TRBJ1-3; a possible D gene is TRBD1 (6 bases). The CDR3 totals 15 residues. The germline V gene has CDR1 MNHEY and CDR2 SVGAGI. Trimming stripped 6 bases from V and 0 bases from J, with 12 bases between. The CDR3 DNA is TGTGCCAGCAGCCCGGGACACTCCTCTGGAAACACCATATATTTT. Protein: CASSPGHSSGNTIYF.

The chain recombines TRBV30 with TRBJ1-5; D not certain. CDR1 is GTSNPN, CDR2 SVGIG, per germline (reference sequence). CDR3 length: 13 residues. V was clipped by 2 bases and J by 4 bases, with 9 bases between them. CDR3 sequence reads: CAWSLGYNQPQHF. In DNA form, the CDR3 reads TGTGCCTGGAGTCTGGGTTATAATCAGCCCCAGCATTTT.

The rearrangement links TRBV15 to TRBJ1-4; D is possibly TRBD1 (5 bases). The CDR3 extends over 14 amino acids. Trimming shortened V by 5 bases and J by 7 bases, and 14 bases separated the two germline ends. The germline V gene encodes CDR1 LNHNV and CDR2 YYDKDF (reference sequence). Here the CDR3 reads CATSPGDLAEKLFF. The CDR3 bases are TGTGCCACCAGCCCCGGGGACTTAGCTGAAAAACTGTTTTTT.

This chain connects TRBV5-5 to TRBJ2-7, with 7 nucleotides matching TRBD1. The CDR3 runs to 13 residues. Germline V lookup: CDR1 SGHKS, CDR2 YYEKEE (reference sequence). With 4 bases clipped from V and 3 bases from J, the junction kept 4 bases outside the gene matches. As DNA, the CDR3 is TGTGCCAGCAGCCCGACAGGGTTCTACGAGCAGTACTTC. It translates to CASSPTGFYEQYF.

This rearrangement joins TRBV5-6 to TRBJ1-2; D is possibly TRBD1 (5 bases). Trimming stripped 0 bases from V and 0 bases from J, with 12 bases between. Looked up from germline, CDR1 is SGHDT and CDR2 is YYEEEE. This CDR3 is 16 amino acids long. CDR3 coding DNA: TGTGCCAGCAGCTTGGAGGGTACAGGAACTAACTATGGCTACACCTTC. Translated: CASSLEGTGTNYGYTF.

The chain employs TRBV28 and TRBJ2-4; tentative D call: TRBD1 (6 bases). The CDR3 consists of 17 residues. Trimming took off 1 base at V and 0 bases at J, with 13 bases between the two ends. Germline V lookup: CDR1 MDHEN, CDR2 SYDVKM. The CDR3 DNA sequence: TGTGCCAGCAGTTTATCTTGGGCAGGGGAAGCCAAAAACATTCAGTACTTC. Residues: CASSLSWAGEAKNIQYF.

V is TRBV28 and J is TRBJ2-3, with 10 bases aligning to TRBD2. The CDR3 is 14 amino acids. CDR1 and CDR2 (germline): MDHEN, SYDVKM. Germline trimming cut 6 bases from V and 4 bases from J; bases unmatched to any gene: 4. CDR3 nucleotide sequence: TGTGCCAGCAGCCTAGCGGGAGAGGCAGATACGCAGTATTTT. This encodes CASSLAGEADTQYF.

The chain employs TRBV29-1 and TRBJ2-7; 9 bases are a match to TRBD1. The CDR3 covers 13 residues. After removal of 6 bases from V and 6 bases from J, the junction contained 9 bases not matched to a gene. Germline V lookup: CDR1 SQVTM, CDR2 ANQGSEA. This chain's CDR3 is CSVSGTGTIEQYF. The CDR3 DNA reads TGCAGCGTGTCCGGGACAGGGACGATCGAGCAGTACTTC.

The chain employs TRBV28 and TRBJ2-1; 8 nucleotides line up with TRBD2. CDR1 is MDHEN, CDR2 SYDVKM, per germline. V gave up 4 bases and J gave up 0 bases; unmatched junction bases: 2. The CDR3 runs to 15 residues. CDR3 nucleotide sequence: TGTGCCAGCAGTTCGAGCGGGAGCTCCTACAATGAGCAGTTCTTC. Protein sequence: CASSSSGSSYNEQFF.

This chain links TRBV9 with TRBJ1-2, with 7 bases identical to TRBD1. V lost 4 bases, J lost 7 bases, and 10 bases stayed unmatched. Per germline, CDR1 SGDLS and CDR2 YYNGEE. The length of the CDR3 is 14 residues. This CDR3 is CASSPGTEVGGYTF. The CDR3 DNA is TGTGCCAGCAGCCCAGGGACAGAGGTGGGTGGCTACACCTTC.

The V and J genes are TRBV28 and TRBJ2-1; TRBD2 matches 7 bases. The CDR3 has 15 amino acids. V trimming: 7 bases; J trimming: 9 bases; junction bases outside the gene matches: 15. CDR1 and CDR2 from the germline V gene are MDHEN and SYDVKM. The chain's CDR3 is CASKSELRESGEQFF. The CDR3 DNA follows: TGTGCCAGCAAATCGGAGTTGCGGGAGTCCGGTGAGCAGTTCTTC.

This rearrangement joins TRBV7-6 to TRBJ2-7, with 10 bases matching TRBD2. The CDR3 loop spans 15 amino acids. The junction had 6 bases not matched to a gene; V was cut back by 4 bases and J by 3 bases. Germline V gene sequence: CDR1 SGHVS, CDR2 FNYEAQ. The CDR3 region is CASSWTGTSDYEQYF. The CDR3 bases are TGTGCCAGCAGCTGGACCGGGACTAGCGACTACGAGCAGTACTTC. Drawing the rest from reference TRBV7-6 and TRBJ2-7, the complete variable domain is GAGVSQSPRYKVTKRGQDVALRCDPISGHVSLYWYRQALGQGPEFLTYFNYEAQQDKSGLPNDRFSAERPEGSISTLTIQRTEQRDSAMYRCASSWTGTSDYEQYFGPGTRLTVT.

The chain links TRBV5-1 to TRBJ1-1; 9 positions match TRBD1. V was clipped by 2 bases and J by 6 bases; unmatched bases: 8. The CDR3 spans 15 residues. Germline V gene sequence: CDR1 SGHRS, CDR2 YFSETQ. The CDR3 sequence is CASSLGRDRVSEAFF. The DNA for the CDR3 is TGCGCCAGCAGCTTAGGACGGGACAGGGTGTCTGAAGCTTTCTTT.

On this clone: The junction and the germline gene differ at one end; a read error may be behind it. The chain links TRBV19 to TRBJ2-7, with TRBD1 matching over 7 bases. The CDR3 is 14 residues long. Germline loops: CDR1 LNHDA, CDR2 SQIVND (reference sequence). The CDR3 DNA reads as TGTGCCAGTAGTATAGCGGTACAGGGGTACGGGCAGTACTTC. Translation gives CASSIAVQGYGQYF.

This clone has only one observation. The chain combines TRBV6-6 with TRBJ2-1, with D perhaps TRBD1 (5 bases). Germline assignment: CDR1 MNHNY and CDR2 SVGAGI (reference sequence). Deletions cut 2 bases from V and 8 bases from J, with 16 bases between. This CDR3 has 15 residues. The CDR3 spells CASSYDRDRFYEQFF. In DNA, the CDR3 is TGTGCCAGCAGTTACGACAGAGATCGTTTCTATGAGCAGTTCTTC.

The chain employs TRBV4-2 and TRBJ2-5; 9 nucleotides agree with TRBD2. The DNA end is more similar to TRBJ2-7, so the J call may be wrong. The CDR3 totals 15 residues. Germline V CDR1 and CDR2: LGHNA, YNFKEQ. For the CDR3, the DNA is TGTGCCAGCAGCCAAGAGCGGGAGGGCTCCTACGAGCAGTACTTC. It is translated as CASSQEREGSYEQYF.

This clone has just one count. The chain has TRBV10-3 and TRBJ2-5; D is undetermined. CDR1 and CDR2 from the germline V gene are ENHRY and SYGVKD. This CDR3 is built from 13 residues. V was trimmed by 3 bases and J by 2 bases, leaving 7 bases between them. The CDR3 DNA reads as TGTGCCATCAGTGAAGCAGCTCAAGAGACCCAGTACTTC. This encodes CAISEAAQETQYF.

The CDR3 here is CASSYSGQWGKGEQYF. DNA for the CDR3: TGTGCCAGCAGTTACTCGGGACAGTGGGGGAAAGGCGAGCAGTACTTC. The chain recombines TRBV6-5 with TRBJ2-7, with 7 bases lining up with TRBD1. Germline CDR1 reads MNHEY; CDR2 reads SVGAGI. Trimming at V came to 0 bases and at J to 6 bases, leaving 11 bases not matched to a gene. There are 16 residues in the CDR3.

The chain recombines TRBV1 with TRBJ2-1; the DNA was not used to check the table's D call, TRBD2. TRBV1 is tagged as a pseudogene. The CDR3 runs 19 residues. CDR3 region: CTSSPRTSGRFSSYNEQFF. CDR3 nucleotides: TGCACCAGCAGCCCGCGGACTAGCGGGAGGTTCAGCTCCTACAATGAGCAGTTCTTC.

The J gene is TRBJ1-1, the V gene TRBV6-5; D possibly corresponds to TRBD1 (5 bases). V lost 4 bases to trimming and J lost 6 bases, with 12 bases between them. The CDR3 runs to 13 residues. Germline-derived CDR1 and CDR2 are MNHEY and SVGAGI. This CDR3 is CASSSGTASEAFF. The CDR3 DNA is TGTGCCAGCAGTTCTGGGACCGCGTCTGAAGCTTTCTTT.

The CDR3 bases are TGTGCCAGCAGTTTGGGGACAGGGGGCCAGCCCCAGCATTTT. Its protein is CASSLGTGGQPQHF. The genes are TRBV28 and TRBJ1-5, with TRBD1 matching 12 bases. The germline V gene has CDR1 MDHEN and CDR2 SYDVKM. Trimming took 3 bases from V and 7 from J; bases not matched to a gene: 1. The length of the CDR3 is 14 residues.